Listed below are T cell receptor beta chains from one sample, sequenced in a study of blood T cell repertoires in COVID-19. Assay: immunoSEQ multiplex PCR; the TCRdb copy retains only in-frame clones and omits some. The table includes about 170,000 clones, around four fifths detected once. Sequencing was performed on PBMCs or T cells enriched from blood (not recorded which). Every receptor here comes from a woman aged 45-65 years who had recovered from COVID-19. Each CDR3 is given with its conserved first and last residue. A D gene is named only where the DNA matches it firmly. The size entry is marked missing in some rows and otherwise reads once, few, many or a size class.

d_call,clone_size,j_call,v_call,cdr3_nt,cdr3_aa
TRBD2,.,TRBJ2-3,TRBV29-1,TGCAGCATGCGTAGCGGGAGGGCCGGGCAGTATTTT,CSMRSGRAGQYF
.,.,TRBJ1-2,TRBV3-1/TRBV3-2,TGTGCCAGCAGCCAGCGGGGTACCTATGGCTACACCTTC,CASSQRGTYGYTF
.,.,TRBJ2-1,TRBV28,TGTGCCAGCAGTTTACCCCGTTCGGGGTACAGCTCCTACAATGAGCAGTTCTTC,CASSLPRSGYSSYNEQFF
.,.,TRBJ2-2,TRBV2,TGTGCCAGCAGATGGACACAGAACACCGGGGAGCTGTTTTTT,CASRWTQNTGELFF
TRBD1,.,TRBJ1-5,TRBV19,TGTGCCAGCCGGCCTGTAGGGGGCCAGAGCAATCAGCCCCAGCATTTT,CASRPVGGQSNQPQHF
TRBD1,.,TRBJ1-1,TRBV6-5,TGTGCCAGCAGTCCGGACAGGATGAACACTGAAGCTTTCTTT,CASSPDRMNTEAFF
.,.,TRBJ1-1,TRBV29-1,TGCAGCGTTGTCTCGGGGGGTCGTTCCACTGAAGCTTTCTTT,CSVVSGGRSTEAFF
TRBD2,.,TRBJ2-5,TRBV7-6,TGTGCCAGCAGCTTAGGAGTAGCGGGAGGGCGTGTAGGAGAGACCCAGTACTTC,CASSLGVAGGRVGETQYF
TRBD1,few,TRBJ1-2,TRBV7-9,TGTGCCAGCAGCTTACAGGGGGGTAGTGGCTACACCTTC,CASSLQGGSGYTF
TRBD1,.,TRBJ2-3,TRBV5-1,TGCGCCAGCAGCTCAAGACCGGACAGGGGCCCGACAGATACGCAGTATTTT,CASSSRPDRGPTDTQYF